A selection of T cell receptor beta chains follows, all from one sample in a study of vaccination effects on CD4 cells after COVID-19. No antigen has been assigned to these receptors. Using immunoSEQ multiplex PCR, the repertoire was profiled, and TCRdb retains in-frame clones only, with some absent. The sample yields about 27,000 clones, under 75% seen once. The material was CD4+ T cells from PBMCs cultured with SARS-CoV-2 spike peptides, obtained before COVID-19 vaccination. These TCRs come from a human donor who received a COVID-19 vaccine. Both conserved end residues are trimmed from each CDR3. Some rows have no size entry. The others give once, few or many, or a class for an expanded clone.

clone_size: NA
v_call: TRBV5-1
cdr3_length: 15
cdr3_aa: ASSLGVGTGGRTEAF

clone_size: NA
v_call: TRBV9
cdr3_length: 14
cdr3_aa: ASSVGVAGVQETQY

clone_size: NA
v_call: TRBV3-1/TRBV3-2
cdr3_length: 14
cdr3_aa: ASSLRGTRSSYEQY

clone_size: NA
v_call: TRBV6-4
cdr3_length: 13
cdr3_aa: ASGTTSGIYNEQF

clone_size: few
v_call: TRBV19
cdr3_length: 14
cdr3_aa: ASSALGAGKTYEQY

clone_size: few
v_call: TRBV27
cdr3_length: 12
cdr3_aa: ASSNRTSSYEQY

clone_size: NA
v_call: TRBV15
cdr3_length: 18
cdr3_aa: ATRPRVGTSGSNSYNEQF

clone_size: few
v_call: TRBV29-1
cdr3_length: 10
cdr3_aa: SATSLDTEAF

clone_size: NA
v_call: TRBV6-1
cdr3_length: 11
cdr3_aa: ASSSGQAYGYT

clone_size: NA
v_call: TRBV5-4
cdr3_length: 12
cdr3_aa: ASSKGGQVNEQY

clone_size: NA
v_call: TRBV3-1/TRBV3-2
cdr3_length: 11
cdr3_aa: ASSQVTRETQY

clone_size: NA
v_call: TRBV20-1
cdr3_length: 12
cdr3_aa: SASELTGDNEQF

clone_size: NA
v_call: TRBV4-2
cdr3_length: 14
cdr3_aa: ASSRNRDRVLREQY

clone_size: NA
v_call: TRBV2
cdr3_length: 14
cdr3_aa: ASSEVGGISIETQY

clone_size: NA
v_call: TRBV2
cdr3_length: 13
cdr3_aa: ASRSGTVNTGELF

clone_size: NA
v_call: TRBV27
cdr3_length: 15
cdr3_aa: ASSFSIAGGLAYEQY

clone_size: NA
v_call: TRBV6-1
cdr3_length: 12
cdr3_aa: ASSDVWGAETQY

clone_size: NA
v_call: TRBV5-1
cdr3_length: 13
cdr3_aa: ASSYTGTGYNEQY

clone_size: NA
v_call: TRBV30
cdr3_length: 13
cdr3_aa: AWSTTRVRNSPLH

clone_size: NA
v_call: TRBV18
cdr3_length: 9
cdr3_aa: ASSIQETQY

clone_size: NA
v_call: TRBV11-3
cdr3_length: 11
cdr3_aa: ASSLGTVYEQY

clone_size: NA
v_call: TRBV15
cdr3_length: 11
cdr3_aa: ATSIDRSRTQY

clone_size: NA
v_call: TRBV18
cdr3_length: 11
cdr3_aa: ASSPDRGSPLH

clone_size: once
v_call: TRBV7-2
cdr3_length: 13
cdr3_aa: ASSLAGGDTGELF

clone_size: NA
v_call: TRBV11-2
cdr3_length: 13
cdr3_aa: ASSASAALDEKLF

clone_size: NA
v_call: TRBV11-1
cdr3_length: 10
cdr3_aa: ASSRDRDEQF

clone_size: NA
v_call: TRBV5-6
cdr3_length: 12
cdr3_aa: ASSLADPNTEAF

clone_size: few
v_call: TRBV11-2
cdr3_length: 15
cdr3_aa: ASSLSGTSFVKNIQY

clone_size: NA
v_call: TRBV12-3/TRBV12-4
cdr3_length: 9
cdr3_aa: ASSRGDTQY

clone_size: NA
v_call: TRBV6-1
cdr3_length: 10
cdr3_aa: ASTYRDSAAF

clone_size: few
v_call: TRBV18
cdr3_length: 14
cdr3_aa: ASSPQFNEANYGYT

clone_size: NA
v_call: TRBV3-1/TRBV3-2
cdr3_length: 13
cdr3_aa: ASSQLDRDQETQY

clone_size: NA
v_call: TRBV2
cdr3_length: 13
cdr3_aa: ASSLTGGRGTEAF

clone_size: once
v_call: TRBV6-1
cdr3_length: 14
cdr3_aa: ASSEFWREAYNEQF

clone_size: NA
v_call: TRBV2
cdr3_length: 13
cdr3_aa: ASTLGGVSNQPQH

clone_size: NA
v_call: TRBV2
cdr3_length: 12
cdr3_aa: ASNLAGGSDTQY

clone_size: NA
v_call: TRBV9
cdr3_length: 13
cdr3_aa: ASSPGDRNTGELF

clone_size: NA
v_call: TRBV5-1
cdr3_length: 15
cdr3_aa: ASSWVPMRGIYNEQF

clone_size: NA
v_call: TRBV19
cdr3_length: 16
cdr3_aa: ASSINPRGLSSGNTIY

clone_size: NA
v_call: TRBV9
cdr3_length: 12
cdr3_aa: ASRERDRGNTIY

clone_size: NA
v_call: TRBV5-5
cdr3_length: 11
cdr3_aa: ASSFTGTYEQY

clone_size: NA
v_call: TRBV6-5
cdr3_length: 13
cdr3_aa: ASSPRDRDTDEQF

clone_size: NA
v_call: TRBV2
cdr3_length: 9
cdr3_aa: ASSELGTQY

clone_size: NA
v_call: TRBV6-1
cdr3_length: 14
cdr3_aa: ASSEQPGQGYSPLH

clone_size: NA
v_call: TRBV28
cdr3_length: 13
cdr3_aa: ASSFGGSGANVLT

clone_size: NA
v_call: TRBV4-2
cdr3_length: 12
cdr3_aa: ASSQEAYGTEAF

clone_size: NA
v_call: TRBV9
cdr3_length: 13
cdr3_aa: ASSVGQILNYGYT

clone_size: NA
v_call: TRBV9
cdr3_length: 13
cdr3_aa: ASSVAWDRSYEQY

clone_size: NA
v_call: TRBV5-4
cdr3_length: 12
cdr3_aa: ASSLAGAGTEAF

clone_size: NA
v_call: TRBV7-9
cdr3_length: 13
cdr3_aa: ASSQSASVAYEQY

clone_size: NA
v_call: TRBV7-9
cdr3_length: 11
cdr3_aa: ASSSTHSDEQF

clone_size: NA
v_call: TRBV11-2
cdr3_length: 12
cdr3_aa: ASSTRVSYNEQF

clone_size: NA
v_call: TRBV10-3
cdr3_length: 12
cdr3_aa: AISGVGQGEKLF

clone_size: NA
v_call: TRBV7-9
cdr3_length: 12
cdr3_aa: ASSPGRNNSPLH

clone_size: NA
v_call: TRBV11-2
cdr3_length: 14
cdr3_aa: ASSLGVGRGLRKAF

clone_size: NA
v_call: TRBV3-1/TRBV3-2
cdr3_length: 10
cdr3_aa: ASSTATDTQY